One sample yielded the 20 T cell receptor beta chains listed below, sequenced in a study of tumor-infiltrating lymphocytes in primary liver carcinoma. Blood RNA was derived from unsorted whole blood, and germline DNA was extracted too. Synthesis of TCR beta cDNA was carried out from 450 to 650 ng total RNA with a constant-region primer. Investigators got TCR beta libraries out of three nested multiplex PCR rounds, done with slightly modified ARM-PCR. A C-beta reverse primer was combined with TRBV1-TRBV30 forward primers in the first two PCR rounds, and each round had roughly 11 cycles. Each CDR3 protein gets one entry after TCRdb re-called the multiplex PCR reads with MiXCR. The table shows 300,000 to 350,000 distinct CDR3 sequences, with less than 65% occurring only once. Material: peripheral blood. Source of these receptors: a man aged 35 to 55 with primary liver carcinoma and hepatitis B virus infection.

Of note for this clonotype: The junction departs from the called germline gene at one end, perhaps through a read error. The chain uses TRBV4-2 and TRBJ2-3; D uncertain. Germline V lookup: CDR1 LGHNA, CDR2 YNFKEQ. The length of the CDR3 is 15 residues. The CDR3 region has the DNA TGTGCCAGCAGCCTAGAAAGTTTTGTCACAGATACACAGTATTTT. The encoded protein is CASSLESFVTDTQYF.

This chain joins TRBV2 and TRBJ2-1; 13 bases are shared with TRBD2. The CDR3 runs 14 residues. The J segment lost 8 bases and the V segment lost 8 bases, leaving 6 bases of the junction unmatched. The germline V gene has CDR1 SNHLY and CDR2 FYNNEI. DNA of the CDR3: TGTGCCAGCGGACTAGCGGGAGAAAGGGATGAGCAGTTCTTC. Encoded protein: CASGLAGERDEQFF.

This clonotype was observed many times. CDR3 region: CASSLDQGGSNEQFF. CDR3 DNA: TGTGCCAGCAGCTTGGATCAGGGGGGATCGAATGAGCAGTTCTTC. The chain employs TRBV5-4 and TRBJ2-1; a possible D gene is TRBD1 (7 bases). The CDR3 runs 15 residues. Trimming removed 0 bases at V and 7 bases at J, with 14 bases between. Germline V gene lookup returns CDR1 SGHNT and CDR2 YYREEE (reference sequence).

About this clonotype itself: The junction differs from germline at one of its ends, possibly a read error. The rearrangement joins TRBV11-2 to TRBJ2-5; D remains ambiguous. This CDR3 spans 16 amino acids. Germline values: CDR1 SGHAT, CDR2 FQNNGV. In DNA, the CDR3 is TGTGCCGGCAGCTTAGTGATGGTCTCGGGCAAAGAGACACAGTACTTC. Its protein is CAGSLVMVSGKETQYF. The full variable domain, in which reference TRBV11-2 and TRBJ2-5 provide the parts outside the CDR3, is EAGVAQSPRYKIIEKRQSVAFWCNPISGHATLYWYQQILGQGPKLLIQFQNNGVVDDSQLPKDRFSAERLKGVDSTLKIQPAKLEDSAVYLCAGSLVMVSGKETQYFGPGTRLLVL.

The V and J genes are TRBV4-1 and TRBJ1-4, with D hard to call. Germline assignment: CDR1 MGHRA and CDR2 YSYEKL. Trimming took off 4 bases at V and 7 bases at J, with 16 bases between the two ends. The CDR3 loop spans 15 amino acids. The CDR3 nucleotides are TGCGCCAGCAGCCGTCAAGAAAACGGAGGTGAAAAACTGTTTTTT. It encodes CASSRQENGGEKLFF.

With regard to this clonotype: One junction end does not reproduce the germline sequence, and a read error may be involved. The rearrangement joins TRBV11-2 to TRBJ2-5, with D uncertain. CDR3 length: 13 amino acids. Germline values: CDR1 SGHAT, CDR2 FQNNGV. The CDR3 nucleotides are TGTGCCAGCAGCTTAGTATGTGAAGAGATCCAGTACTTC. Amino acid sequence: CASSLVCEEIQYF.

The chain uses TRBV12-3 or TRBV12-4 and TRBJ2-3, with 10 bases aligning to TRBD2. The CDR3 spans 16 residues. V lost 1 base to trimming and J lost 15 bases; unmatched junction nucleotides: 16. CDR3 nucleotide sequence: TGTGCCAGCAGTTTAGGGACTAGCGGTCTCACAGATACGTACTATTTT. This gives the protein CASSLGTSGLTDTYYF.

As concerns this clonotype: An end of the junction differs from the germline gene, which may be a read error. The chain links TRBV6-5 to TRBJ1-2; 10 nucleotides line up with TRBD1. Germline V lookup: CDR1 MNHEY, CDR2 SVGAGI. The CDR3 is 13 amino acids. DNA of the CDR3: TGTGTCAGCAGACCGGGACAGGGGAGAGGCTACACGTTC. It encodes CVSRPGQGRGYTF.

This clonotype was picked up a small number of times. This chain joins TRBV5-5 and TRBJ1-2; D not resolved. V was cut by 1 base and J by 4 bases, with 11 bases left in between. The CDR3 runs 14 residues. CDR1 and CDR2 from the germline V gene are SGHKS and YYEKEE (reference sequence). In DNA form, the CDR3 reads TGTGCCAGCAGCTTGCGGGCAGGTAGCTATGGCTACACCTTC. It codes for CASSLRAGSYGYTF.

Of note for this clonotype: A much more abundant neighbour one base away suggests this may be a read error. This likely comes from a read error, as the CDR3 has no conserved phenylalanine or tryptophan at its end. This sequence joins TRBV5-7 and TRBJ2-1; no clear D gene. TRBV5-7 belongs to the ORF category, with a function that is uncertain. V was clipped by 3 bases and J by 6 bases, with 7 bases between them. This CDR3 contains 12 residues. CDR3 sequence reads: CASSYLINEQFL. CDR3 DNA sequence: TGTGCCAGCAGCTATCTAATCAATGAGCAGTTCCTC.

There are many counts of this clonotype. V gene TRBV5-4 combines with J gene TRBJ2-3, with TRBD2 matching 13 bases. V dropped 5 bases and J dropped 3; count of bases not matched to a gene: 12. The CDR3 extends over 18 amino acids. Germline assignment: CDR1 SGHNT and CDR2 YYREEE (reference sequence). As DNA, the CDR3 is TGTGCCAGCAGTCACTATAACGGACTAGCGGGAGTGACAGATACGCAGTATTTT. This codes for CASSHYNGLAGVTDTQYF.

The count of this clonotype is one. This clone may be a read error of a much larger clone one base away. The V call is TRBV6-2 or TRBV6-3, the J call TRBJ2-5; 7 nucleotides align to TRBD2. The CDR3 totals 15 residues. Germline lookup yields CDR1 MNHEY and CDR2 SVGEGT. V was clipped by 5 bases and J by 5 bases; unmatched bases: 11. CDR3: CASSPILARAETQYF. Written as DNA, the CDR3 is TGTGCCAGCAGTCCCATACTAGCGAGAGCGGAGACCCAGTACTTC.

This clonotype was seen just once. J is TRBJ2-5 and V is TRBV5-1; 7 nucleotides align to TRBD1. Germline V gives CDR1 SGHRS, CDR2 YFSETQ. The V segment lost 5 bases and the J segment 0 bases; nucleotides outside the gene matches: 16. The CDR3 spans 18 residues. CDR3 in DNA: TGCGCCAGCAGTTATACCGGGACAGCGGAGAGTGACCAAGAGACCCAGTACTTC. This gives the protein CASSYTGTAESDQETQYF.

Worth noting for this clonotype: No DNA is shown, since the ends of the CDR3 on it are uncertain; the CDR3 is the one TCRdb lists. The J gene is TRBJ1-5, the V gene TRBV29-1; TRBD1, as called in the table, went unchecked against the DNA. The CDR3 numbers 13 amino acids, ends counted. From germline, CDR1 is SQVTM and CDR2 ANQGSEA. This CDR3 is CSVGRGSGQPRHF.

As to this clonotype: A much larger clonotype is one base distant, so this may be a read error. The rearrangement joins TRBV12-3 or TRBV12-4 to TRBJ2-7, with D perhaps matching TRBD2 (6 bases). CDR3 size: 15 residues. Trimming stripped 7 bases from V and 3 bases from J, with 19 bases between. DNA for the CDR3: TGTGCCAGCATGATTACCCCCGGGAGCGTCTACGAGCAGTACTTC. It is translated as CASMITPGSVYEQYF.

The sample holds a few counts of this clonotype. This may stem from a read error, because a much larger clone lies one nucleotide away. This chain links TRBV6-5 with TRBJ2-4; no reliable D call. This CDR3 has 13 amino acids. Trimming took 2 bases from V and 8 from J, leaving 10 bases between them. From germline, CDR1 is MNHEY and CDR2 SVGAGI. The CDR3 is CASSYHGSDIQYF. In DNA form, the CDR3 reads TGTGCCAGCAGTTACCACGGGTCCGACATTCAGTACTTC.

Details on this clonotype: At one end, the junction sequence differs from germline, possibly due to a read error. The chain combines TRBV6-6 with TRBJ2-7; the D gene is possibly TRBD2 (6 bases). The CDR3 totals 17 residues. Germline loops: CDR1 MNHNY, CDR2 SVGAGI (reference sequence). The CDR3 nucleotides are TGTGCCATCAGTTACCGCCGCTCACCGGGGGTCCCATACGAGCGGTACTTC. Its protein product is CAISYRRSPGVPYERYF.

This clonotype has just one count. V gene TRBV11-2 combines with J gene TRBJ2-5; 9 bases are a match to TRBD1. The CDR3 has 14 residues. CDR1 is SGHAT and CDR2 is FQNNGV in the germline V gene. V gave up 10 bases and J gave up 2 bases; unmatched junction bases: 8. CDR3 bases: TGTGCCAACAGTCTGACAGGGGGACAAGAGACCCAGTACTTC. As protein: CANSLTGGQETQYF.

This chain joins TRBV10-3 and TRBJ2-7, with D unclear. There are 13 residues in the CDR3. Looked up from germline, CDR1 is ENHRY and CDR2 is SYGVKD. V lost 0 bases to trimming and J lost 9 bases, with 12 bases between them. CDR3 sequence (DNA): TGTGCCATCAGTGAGTCGGTAGAGGTTCCGCAGTACTTC. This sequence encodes CAISESVEVPQYF.

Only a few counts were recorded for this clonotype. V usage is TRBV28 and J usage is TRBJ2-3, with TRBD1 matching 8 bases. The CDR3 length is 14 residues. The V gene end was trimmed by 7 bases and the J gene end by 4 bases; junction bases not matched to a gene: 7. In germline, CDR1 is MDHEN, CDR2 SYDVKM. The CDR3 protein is CASNPQTGADTQYF. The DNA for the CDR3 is TGTGCCAGCAACCCTCAGACAGGGGCAGATACGCAGTATTTT.